The entry below describes one T cell receptor (beta chain). The antigen remains unidentified. The data originate from a study of cytotoxic CD8 clonotypes in ibrutinib-treated CLL. Whole-study context: Response samples came after a median about 11 months of treatment, range 6 to 36.

Whole-study findings and limits: Treatment saw public clonotypes, which were uncommon, either contract or stay stable. Baseline clonality, above age-matched healthy donor levels, tracked circulating CD8+ T-cell counts.

J lost 2 bases, V lost 1 base, and 1 base had no gene match. The CDR3 extends over 15 amino acids. Looked up from germline, CDR1 is SGHNT and CDR2 is YENEEA. The planned depth of sequencing spanned 1 in 200,000 to 1 in 1 million T cells. The repertoire was sequenced with immunoSEQ multiplex PCR; TCRdb's copy has only in-frame clones and lacks some. The sample carries under 40,000 clones, around 53% recorded once. This receptor was obtained from a human donor with chronic lymphocytic leukemia. The V call is TRBV11-3, the J call TRBJ2-7, with 11 bases identical to TRBD1. This specimen consisted of PBMCs, obtained before ibrutinib treatment. CDR3: CASSLGTGGTYEQYF. The DNA for the CDR3 is TGTGCCAGCAGCTTAGGGACAGGGGGCACCTACGAGCAGTACTTC.